This T cell receptor (beta chain) was retrieved from a study of PD-1 blockade in classical Hodgkin lymphoma. About the study: Treatment was intravenous nivolumab, 3 mg/kg every 2 weeks, until progression. Notes on the study in general: Lower baseline TCR diversity marked trial partial responders and progressors. The repertoire differences lack a defined cause, possibly disease activity or prior therapy. After ASCT, patients who started nivolumab under 1 year later were excluded.

Here immunoSEQ multiplex PCR was the method, and the copy in TCRdb shows in-frame clones only, minus some. The sample lists roughly 6,800 clones; around four fifths were seen once. On this clone itself: Its antigen is undetermined.

Autologous stem cell transplantation was followed by relapse in every patient, and brentuximab vedotin exposure varied. The germline V gene encodes CDR1 SQVTM and CDR2 ANQGSEA. This CDR3 comprises 12 residues. V lost 8 bases and J lost 2, with 13 bases in between. This rearrangement joins TRBV29-1 to TRBJ2-7, with D tentatively TRBD1 (5 bases). This TCR came from a human donor with classical Hodgkin lymphoma. Sequencing used peripheral blood mononuclear cells (PBMCs), obtained before the second cycle of nivolumab. The CDR3 loop reads CSISSGTYEQYF. For the CDR3, the DNA is TGCAGCATAAGCTCAGGGACCTACGAGCAGTACTTC.